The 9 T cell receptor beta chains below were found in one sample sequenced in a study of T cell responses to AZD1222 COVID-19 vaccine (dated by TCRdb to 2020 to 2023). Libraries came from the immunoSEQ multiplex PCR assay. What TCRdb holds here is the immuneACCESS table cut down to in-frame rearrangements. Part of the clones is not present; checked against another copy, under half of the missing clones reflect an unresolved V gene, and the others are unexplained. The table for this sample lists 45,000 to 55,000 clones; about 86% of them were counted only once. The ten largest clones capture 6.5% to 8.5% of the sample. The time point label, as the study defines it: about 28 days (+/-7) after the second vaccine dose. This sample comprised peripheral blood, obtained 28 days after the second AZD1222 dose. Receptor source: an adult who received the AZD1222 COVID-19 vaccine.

The CDR3 bases are TGTGCCAGCAGCTTAAGTCAGGGCTCCTACAATGAGCAGTTCTTC. This sequence encodes CASSLSQGSYNEQFF. The chain employs TRBV7-2 and TRBJ2-1; TRBD1 is a possible D gene (5 bases). CDR3 length: 15 amino acids. Per germline, CDR1 SGHTA and CDR2 FQGNSA. Trimming pared 2 bases from V and 0 bases from J, leaving 8 bases between.

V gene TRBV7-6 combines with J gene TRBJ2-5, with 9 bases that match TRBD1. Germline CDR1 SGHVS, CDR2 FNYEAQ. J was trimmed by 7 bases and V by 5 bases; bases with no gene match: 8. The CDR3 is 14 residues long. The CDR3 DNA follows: TGTGCCAGCAGCGGAGGGGGACAGGGCCTGACCCAGTACTTC. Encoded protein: CASSGGGQGLTQYF.

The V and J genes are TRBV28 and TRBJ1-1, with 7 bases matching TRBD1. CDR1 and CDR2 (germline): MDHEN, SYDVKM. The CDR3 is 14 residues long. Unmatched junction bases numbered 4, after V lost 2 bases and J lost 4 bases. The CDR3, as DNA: TGTGCCAGCAGTTTACACAGGGGCGTCACTGAAGCTTTCTTT. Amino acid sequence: CASSLHRGVTEAFF.

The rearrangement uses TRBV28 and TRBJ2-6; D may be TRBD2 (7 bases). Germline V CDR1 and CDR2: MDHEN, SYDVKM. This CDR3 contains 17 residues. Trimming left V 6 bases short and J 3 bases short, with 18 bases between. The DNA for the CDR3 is TGTGCCAGCAGGCCTGGGGGGGCGCTTGGTGGGGCCAACGTCCTGACTTTC. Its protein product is CASRPGGALGGANVLTF.

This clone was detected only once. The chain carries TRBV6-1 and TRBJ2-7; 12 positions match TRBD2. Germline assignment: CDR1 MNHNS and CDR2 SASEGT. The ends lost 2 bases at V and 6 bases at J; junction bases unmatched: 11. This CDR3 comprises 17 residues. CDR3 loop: CASSEILAGGQFFEQYF. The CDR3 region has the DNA TGTGCCAGCAGTGAAATCCTAGCGGGAGGGCAATTTTTCGAGCAGTACTTC.

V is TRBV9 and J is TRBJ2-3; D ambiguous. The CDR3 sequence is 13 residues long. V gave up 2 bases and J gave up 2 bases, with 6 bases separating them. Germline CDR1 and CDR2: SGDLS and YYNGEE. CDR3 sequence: CASSVLPTDTQYF. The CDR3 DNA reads TGTGCCAGCAGCGTTCTGCCCACAGATACGCAGTATTTT.

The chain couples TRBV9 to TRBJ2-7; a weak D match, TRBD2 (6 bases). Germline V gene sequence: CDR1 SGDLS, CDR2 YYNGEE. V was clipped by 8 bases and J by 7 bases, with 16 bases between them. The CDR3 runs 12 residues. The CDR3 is CASRDSRGEQYF. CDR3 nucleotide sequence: TGTGCCAGTCGGGACTCCCGGGGGGAGCAGTACTTC.

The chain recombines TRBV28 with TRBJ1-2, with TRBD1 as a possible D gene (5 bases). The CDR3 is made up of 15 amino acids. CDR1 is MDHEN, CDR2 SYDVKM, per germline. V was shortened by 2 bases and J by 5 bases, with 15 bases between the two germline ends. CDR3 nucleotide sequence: TGTGCCAGCAGTTTAAGGGGAGATTTCGGATATGGCTACACCTTC. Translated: CASSLRGDFGYGYTF.

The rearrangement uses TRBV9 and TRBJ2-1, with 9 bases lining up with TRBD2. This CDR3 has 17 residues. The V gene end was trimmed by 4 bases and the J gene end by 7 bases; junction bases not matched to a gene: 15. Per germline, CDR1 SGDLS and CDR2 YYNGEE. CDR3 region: CASSPRGSGSSRNEQFF. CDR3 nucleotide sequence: TGTGCCAGCAGCCCCCGGGGTAGCGGGAGTAGTCGGAATGAGCAGTTCTTC. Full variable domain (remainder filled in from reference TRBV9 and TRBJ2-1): DSGVTQTPKHLITATGQRVTLRCSPRSGDLSVYWYQQSLDQGLQFLIQYYNGEERAKGNILERFSAQQFPDLHSELNLSSLELGDSALYFCASSPRGSGSSRNEQFFGPGTRLTVL.